Listed below are T cell receptor beta chains from one sample, sequenced in a study of regulatory T cells in long-lasting Graves disease. TCRdb reprocessed the multiplex PCR reads via MiXCR and lists one record per CDR3 protein. The repertoire includes a few hundred thousand distinct CDR3 sequences, around 20% of them detected once, and approximately 60% sits in the top ten. Source: peripheral blood mononuclear cells (PBMCs), taken when the disease was refractory, from a patient treated with antithyroid drugs. These receptors came from a female donor with Graves disease. Both conserved end residues are part of each CDR3. Each record gives: V gene, clone size, J gene, D gene, CDR3 protein, CDR3 DNA. The D gene is left open where the match is weak. Size tells how often a clone was seen (once, few, many) or the class of an expanded clone, and some rows leave it out.

V gene: TRBV11-2
clone size: many
J gene: TRBJ2-7
D gene: TRBD1
CDR3 protein: CASTDRDYEQYF
CDR3 DNA: TGTGCCAGCACGGACAGGGACTACGAGCAGTACTTC

V gene: TRBV3-1
clone size: few
J gene: TRBJ2-7
D gene: -
CDR3 protein: CASSPGGAGIYEQYF
CDR3 DNA: TGTGCCAGCAGCCCAGGCGGGGCAGGGATCTACGAGCAGTACTTC

V gene: TRBV25-1
clone size: few
J gene: TRBJ2-5
D gene: -
CDR3 protein: CASLGKGALETQYF
CDR3 DNA: TGTGCCAGCCTAGGGAAGGGAGCGTTGGAGACCCAGTACTTC

V gene: TRBV6-1
clone size: many
J gene: TRBJ2-7
D gene: -
CDR3 protein: CASRWTADYEQYF
CDR3 DNA: TGTGCCAGCAGATGGACAGCAGACTACGAGCAGTACTTC

V gene: TRBV29-1
clone size: -
J gene: TRBJ2-5
D gene: TRBD2
CDR3 protein: CSVLLARVATQCF
CDR3 DNA: TGCAGCGTCTTACTAGCGCGGGTAGCGACCCAGTGCTTC

V gene: TRBV30
clone size: many
J gene: TRBJ1-1
D gene: -
CDR3 protein: CAWSKGNTEAFF
CDR3 DNA: TGTGCCTGGAGTAAGGGTAACACTGAAGCTTTCTTT

V gene: TRBV4-1
clone size: -
J gene: TRBJ2-7
D gene: -
CDR3 protein: CASSQRTSGTVSYEQYF
CDR3 DNA: TGCGCCAGCAGCCAACGTACCTCCGGGACGGTCTCCTACGAGCAGTACTTC

V gene: TRBV6-1
clone size: many
J gene: TRBJ1-5
D gene: -
CDR3 protein: CASSRDAGDVYSNQPQHF
CDR3 DNA: TGTGCCAGCAGTCGCGACGCAGGGGACGTTTATAGCAATCAGCCCCAGCATTTT

V gene: TRBV7-6
clone size: -
J gene: TRBJ2-2
D gene: -
CDR3 protein: CASSFDGTGELFF
CDR3 DNA: TGTGCCAGCAGCTTCGACGGGACGGGGGAGCTGTTTTTT

V gene: TRBV4-3
clone size: -
J gene: TRBJ1-3
D gene: -
CDR3 protein: CASSQAGPGDTIYF
CDR3 DNA: TGCGCCAGCAGCCAAGCGGGGCCTGGGGACACCATATATTTT

V gene: TRBV6-2/TRBV6-3
clone size: -
J gene: TRBJ2-7
D gene: TRBD2
CDR3 protein: CTSSYEAGDREQYF
CDR3 DNA: TGTACCAGCAGTTACGAAGCGGGAGACCGGGAGCAGTACTTC

V gene: TRBV11-2
clone size: many
J gene: TRBJ2-2
D gene: TRBD2
CDR3 protein: CASRPTSGRNGELFF
CDR3 DNA: TGTGCCAGCAGGCCGACTAGCGGGAGAAACGGGGAGCTGTTTTTT

V gene: TRBV2
clone size: many
J gene: TRBJ2-7
D gene: -
CDR3 protein: CASSDGGSTYEQYF
CDR3 DNA: TGTGCCAGCAGTGATGGAGGCTCCACCTACGAGCAGTACTTC

V gene: TRBV20-1
clone size: few
J gene: TRBJ2-7
D gene: -
CDR3 protein: CSARTLVNYEQYF
CDR3 DNA: TGCAGTGCTAGAACCCTAGTTAACTACGAGCAGTACTTC

V gene: TRBV20-1
clone size: many
J gene: TRBJ2-7
D gene: TRBD1
CDR3 protein: CSATTTLWGTGVWEQYF
CDR3 DNA: TGCAGTGCTACCACGACCCTATGGGGGACAGGGGTTTGGGAGCAGTACTTC

V gene: TRBV20-1
clone size: few
J gene: TRBJ1-2
D gene: -
CDR3 protein: CSARRPGHNYGYTF
CDR3 DNA: TGCAGTGCTAGGAGACCGGGACACAACTATGGCTACACCTTC

V gene: TRBV2
clone size: many
J gene: TRBJ2-5
D gene: TRBD1
CDR3 protein: CASRDWTGNGFLETQYF
CDR3 DNA: TGTGCCAGCAGGGACTGGACAGGGAATGGTTTTCTAGAGACCCAGTACTTC

V gene: TRBV6-2/TRBV6-3
clone size: -
J gene: TRBJ2-2
D gene: -
CDR3 protein: CASSYVPPGELFF
CDR3 DNA: TGTGCCAGCAGTTATGTTCCACCCGGGGAGCTGTTTTTT

V gene: TRBV3-1
clone size: -
J gene: TRBJ2-7
D gene: TRBD2
CDR3 protein: CASSRAGASYEQYF
CDR3 DNA: TGTGCCAGCAGCCGAGCGGGAGCAAGCTACGAGCAGTACTTC